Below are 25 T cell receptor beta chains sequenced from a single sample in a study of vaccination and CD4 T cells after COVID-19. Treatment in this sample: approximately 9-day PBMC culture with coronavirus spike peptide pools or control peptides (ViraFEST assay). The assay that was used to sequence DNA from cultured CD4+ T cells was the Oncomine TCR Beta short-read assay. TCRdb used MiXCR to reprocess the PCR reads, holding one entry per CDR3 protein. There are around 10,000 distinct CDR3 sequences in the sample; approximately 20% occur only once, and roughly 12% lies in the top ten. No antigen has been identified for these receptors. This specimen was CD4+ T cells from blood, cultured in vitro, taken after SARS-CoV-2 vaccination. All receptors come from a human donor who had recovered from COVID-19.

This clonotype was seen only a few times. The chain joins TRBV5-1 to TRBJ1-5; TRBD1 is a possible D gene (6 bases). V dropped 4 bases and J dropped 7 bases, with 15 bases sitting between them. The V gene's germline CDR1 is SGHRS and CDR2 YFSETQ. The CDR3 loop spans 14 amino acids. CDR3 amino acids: CASSHRPGVQPQHF. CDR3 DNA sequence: TGCGCCAGCAGCCACCGACCAGGGGTCCAGCCCCAGCATTTT.

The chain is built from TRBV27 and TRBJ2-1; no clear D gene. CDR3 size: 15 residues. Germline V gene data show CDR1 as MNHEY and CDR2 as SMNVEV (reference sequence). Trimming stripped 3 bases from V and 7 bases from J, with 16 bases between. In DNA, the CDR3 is TGTGCCAGCAGTTTGGCGTTGGGCTCAATGAATGAGCAGTTCTTC. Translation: CASSLALGSMNEQFF.

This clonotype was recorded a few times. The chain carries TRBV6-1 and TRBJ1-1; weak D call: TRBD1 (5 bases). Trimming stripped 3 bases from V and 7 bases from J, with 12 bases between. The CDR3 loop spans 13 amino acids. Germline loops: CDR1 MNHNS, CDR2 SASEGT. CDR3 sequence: CASSDLEGDEAFF. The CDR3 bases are TGTGCCAGCAGTGATTTGGAAGGGGATGAAGCTTTCTTT.

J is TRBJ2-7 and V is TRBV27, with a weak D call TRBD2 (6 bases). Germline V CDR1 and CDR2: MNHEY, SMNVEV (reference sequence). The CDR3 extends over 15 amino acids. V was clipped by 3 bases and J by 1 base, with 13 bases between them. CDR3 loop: CASSFVSRGSYEQYF. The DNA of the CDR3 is TGTGCCAGCAGTTTTGTTTCGCGGGGTTCCTACGAGCAGTACTTC.

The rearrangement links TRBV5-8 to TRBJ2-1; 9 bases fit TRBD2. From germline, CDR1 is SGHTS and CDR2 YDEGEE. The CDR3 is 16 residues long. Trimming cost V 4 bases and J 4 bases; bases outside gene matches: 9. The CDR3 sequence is CASSRRREGNYNEQFF. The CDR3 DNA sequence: TGTGCCAGCAGCCGAAGGCGGGAGGGCAATTACAATGAGCAGTTCTTC.

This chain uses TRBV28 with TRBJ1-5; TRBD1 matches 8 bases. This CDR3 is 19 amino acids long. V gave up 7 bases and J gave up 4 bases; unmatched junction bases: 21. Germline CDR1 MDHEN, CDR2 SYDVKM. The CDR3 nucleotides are TGTGCCAGCACCCGGACAGGGATCCGTAGGCAATCGCGTAATCAGCCCCAGCATTTT. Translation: CASTRTGIRRQSRNQPQHF.

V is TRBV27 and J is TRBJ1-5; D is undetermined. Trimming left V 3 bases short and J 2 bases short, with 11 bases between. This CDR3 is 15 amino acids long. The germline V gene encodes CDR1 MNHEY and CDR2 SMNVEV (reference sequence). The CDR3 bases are TGTGCCAGCAGTTTGAACCCGTGGGGCAATCAGCCCCAGCATTTT. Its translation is CASSLNPWGNQPQHF.

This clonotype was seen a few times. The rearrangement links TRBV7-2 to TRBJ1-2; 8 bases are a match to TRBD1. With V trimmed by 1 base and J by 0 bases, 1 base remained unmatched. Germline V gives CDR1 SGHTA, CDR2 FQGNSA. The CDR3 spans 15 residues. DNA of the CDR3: TGTGCCAGCAGCTTAGGGGACAGGTCTAACTATGGCTACACCTTC. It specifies CASSLGDRSNYGYTF.

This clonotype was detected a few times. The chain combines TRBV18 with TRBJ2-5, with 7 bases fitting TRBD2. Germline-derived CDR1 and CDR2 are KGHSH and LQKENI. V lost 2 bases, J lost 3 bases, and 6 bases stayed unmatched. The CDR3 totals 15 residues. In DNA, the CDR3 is TGTGCCAGCTCACCATGGGGGACTATCGAAGAGACCCAGTACTTC. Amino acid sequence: CASSPWGTIEETQYF.

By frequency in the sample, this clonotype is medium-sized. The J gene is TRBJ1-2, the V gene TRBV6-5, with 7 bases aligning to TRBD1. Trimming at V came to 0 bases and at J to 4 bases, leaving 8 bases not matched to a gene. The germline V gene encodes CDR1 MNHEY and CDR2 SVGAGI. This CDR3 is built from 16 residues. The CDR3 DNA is TGTGCCAGCAGTTACTCGCAGGGGGGGGAAATCTATGGCTACACCTTC. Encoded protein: CASSYSQGGEIYGYTF.

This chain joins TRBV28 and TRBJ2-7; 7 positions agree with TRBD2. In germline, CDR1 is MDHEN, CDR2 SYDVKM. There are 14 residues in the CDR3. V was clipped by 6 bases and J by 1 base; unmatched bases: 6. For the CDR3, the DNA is TGTGCCAGCAGGAACTCGGGACTATCCTACGAGCAGTACTTC. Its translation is CASRNSGLSYEQYF.

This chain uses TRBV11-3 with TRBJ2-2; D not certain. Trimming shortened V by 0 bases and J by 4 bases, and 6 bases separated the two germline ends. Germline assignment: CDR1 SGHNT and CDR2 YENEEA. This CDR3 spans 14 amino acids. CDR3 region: CASSLDQPTGELFF. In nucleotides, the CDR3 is TGTGCCAGCAGCTTAGATCAACCCACCGGGGAGCTGTTTTTT.

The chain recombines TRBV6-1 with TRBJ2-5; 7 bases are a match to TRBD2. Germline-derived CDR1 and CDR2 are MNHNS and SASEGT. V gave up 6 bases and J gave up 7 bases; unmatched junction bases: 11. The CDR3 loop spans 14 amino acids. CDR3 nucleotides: TGTGCCAGCAGACCTCCGGGGGGAGTAGGGACCCAGTACTTC. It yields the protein CASRPPGGVGTQYF.

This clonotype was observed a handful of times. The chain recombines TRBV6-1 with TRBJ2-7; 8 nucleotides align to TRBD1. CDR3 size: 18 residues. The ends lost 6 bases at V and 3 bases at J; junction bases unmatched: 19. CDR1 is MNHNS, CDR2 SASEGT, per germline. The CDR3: CASSRTGPGIIPHYEQYF. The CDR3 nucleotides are TGTGCCAGCAGCCGGACAGGGCCCGGGATAATCCCCCACTACGAGCAGTACTTC.

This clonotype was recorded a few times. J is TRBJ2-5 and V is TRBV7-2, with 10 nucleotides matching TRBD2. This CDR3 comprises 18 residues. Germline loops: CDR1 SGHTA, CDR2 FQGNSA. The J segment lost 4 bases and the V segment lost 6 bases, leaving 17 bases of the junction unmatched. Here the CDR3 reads CASRPGRVLAGGRETQYF. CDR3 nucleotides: TGTGCCAGCAGACCCGGTAGGGTGTTAGCGGGAGGAAGAGAGACCCAGTACTTC.

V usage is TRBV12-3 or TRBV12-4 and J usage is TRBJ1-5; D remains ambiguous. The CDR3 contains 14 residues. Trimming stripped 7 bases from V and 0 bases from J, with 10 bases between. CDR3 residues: CASTLTDSNQPQHF. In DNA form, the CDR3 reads TGTGCCAGCACCCTGACCGATAGCAATCAGCCCCAGCATTTT.

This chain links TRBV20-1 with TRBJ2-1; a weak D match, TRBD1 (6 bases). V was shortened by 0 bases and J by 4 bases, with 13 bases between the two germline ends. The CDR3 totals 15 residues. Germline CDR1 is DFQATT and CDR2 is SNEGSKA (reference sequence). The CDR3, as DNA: TGCAGTGCTAGAGATCCAGGGGAAGGTTACAATGAGCAGTTCTTC. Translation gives CSARDPGEGYNEQFF.

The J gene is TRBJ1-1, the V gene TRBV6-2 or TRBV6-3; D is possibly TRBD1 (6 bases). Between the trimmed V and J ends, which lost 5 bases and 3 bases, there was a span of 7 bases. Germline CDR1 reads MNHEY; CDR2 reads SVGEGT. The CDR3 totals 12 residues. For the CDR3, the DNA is TGTGCCAGCAGTCGGACAGACACTGAAGCTTTCTTT. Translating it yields CASSRTDTEAFF.

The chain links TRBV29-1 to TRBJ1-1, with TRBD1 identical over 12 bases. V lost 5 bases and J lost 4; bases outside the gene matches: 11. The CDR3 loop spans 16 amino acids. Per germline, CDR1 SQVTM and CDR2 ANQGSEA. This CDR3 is CSVIIPGQGAPTEAFF. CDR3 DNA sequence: TGCAGCGTTATTATACCGGGACAGGGGGCGCCCACTGAAGCTTTCTTT.

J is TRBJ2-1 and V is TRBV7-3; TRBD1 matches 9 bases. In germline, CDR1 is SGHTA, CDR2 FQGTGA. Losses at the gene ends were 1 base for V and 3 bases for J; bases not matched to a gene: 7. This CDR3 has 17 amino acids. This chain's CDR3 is CASSLRVGDRDYNEQFF. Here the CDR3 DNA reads TGTGCCAGCAGCTTAAGAGTAGGGGACAGGGACTACAATGAGCAGTTCTTC.

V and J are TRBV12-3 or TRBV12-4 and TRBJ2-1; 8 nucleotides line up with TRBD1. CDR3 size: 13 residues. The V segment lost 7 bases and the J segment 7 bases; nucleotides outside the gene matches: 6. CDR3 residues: CASTTNRGNEQFF. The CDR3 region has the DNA TGTGCCAGCACCACTAACAGGGGGAATGAGCAGTTCTTC.

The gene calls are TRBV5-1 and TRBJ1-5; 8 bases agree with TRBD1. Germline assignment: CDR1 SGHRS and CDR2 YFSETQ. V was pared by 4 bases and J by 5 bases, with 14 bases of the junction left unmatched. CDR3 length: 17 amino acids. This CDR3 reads CASSPTGGRPEYQPQHF. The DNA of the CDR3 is TGCGCCAGCAGCCCAACAGGGGGGAGGCCAGAATATCAGCCCCAGCATTTT.

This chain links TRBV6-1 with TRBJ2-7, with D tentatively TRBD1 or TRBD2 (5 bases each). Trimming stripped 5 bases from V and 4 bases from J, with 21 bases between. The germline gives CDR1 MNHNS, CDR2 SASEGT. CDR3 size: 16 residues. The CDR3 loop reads CASSKAGTPDVYEQYF. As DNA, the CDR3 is TGTGCCAGCAGTAAGGCTGGGACCCCCGACGTGTACGAGCAGTACTTC.

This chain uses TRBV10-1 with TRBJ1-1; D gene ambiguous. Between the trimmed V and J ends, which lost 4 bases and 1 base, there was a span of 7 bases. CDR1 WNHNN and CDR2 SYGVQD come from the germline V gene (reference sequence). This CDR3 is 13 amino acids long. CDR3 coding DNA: TGCGCCAGCAGTGGGTTCCAGAACACTGAAGCTTTCTTT. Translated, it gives CASSGFQNTEAFF.

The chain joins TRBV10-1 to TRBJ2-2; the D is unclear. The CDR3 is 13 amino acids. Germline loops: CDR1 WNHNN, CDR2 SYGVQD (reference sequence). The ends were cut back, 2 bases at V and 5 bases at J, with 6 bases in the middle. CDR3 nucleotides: TGCGCCAGCAGTGAGCGCGTTACCGGGGAGCTGTTTTTT. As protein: CASSERVTGELFF.